One TCR beta chain is described in this entry. The antigen remains unidentified. The V end was cut by 4 bases, the J end by 4 bases, with 21 bases between. The length of the CDR3 is 16 residues. The germline V gene has CDR1 SGHRS and CDR2 YFSETQ. Both 60 Vbeta primers and 13 Jbeta primers went into the PCR. TCRdb keeps only in-frame clones here, not all; method: immunoSEQ multiplex PCR. Of 110,000 to 150,000 clones in the sample, roughly 70% were seen once. This sample was taken from a study of cytomegalovirus exposure and HLA in healthy donors. Study conclusions and caveats: Solely CMV serostatus was available to characterize immune exposure. Relative to equally common others, HLA-associated TCR beta chains showed greater clonal expansion in a later analysis. Roughly uniform depth of sequencing across donors was assumed in presence/absence analyses. One variant, a missense change in DCLRE1C, was linked in a later analysis to TCR beta V- and J-gene trimming.

The chain carries TRBV5-1 and TRBJ2-7; D is perhaps TRBD2 (7 bases). The sequence derives from a man aged 55 to 69 in good health and CMV-seronegative. The sequencing input was PBMCs. CDR3 amino acids: CASSPKYEGGGYEQYF. The CDR3 DNA follows: TGCGCCAGCAGCCCCAAGTACGAGGGGGGGGGATACGAGCAGTACTTC.